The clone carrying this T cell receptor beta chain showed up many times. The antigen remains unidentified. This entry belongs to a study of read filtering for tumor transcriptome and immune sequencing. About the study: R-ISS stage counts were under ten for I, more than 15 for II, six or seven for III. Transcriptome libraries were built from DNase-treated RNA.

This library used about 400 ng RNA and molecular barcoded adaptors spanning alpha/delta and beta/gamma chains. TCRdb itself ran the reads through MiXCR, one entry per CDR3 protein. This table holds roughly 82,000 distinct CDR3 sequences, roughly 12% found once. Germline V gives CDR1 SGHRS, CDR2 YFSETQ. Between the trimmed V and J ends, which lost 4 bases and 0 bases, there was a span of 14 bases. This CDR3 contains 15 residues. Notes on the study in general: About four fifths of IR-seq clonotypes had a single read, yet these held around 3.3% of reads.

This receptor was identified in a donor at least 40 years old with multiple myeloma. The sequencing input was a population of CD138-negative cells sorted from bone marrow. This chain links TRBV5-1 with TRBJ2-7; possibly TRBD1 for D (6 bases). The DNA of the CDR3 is TGCGCCAGCAGCGCCTCCGGGACACGCTCCTACGAGCAGTACTTC. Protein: CASSASGTRSYEQYF.